Listed below are T cell receptor beta chains from one sample, sequenced in a study of blood T cell repertoires in COVID-19. Clones were read by immunoSEQ multiplex PCR, and TCRdb kept only the in-frame ones, dropping some. This table holds a few hundred thousand clones, 80% to 90% found once. Sequenced input: PBMCs or T cells enriched from blood (not recorded which). The receptors stem from a woman in her late teens or twenties in a cohort exposed to, infected with or recovered from COVID-19 (not recorded which). Each CDR3 is given with its conserved first and last residue.

CAISDRGNADTQYF	TRBV10-3	TRBJ2-3
CASSIRPGSGNTIYF	TRBV19	TRBJ1-3
CATQNRGGQGIALESGANVLTF	TRBV27	TRBJ2-6
CASSFTSGSPDTQYF	TRBV11-2	TRBJ2-3
CASIEGGVDYGYTF	TRBV5-4	TRBJ1-2
CASSLAGQASNEQFF	TRBV7-2	TRBJ2-1
CASRKGIGQSYEQYF	TRBV28	TRBJ2-7
CAISGRENSPLHF	TRBV10-3	TRBJ1-6
CASSPYRGSYEQYF	TRBV27	TRBJ2-7
CASSLGSGFNTGELFF	TRBV5-1	TRBJ2-2
CASSLMPADGSGGSTDTQYF	TRBV7-3	TRBJ2-3
CASSQAERGPHNEQFF	TRBV3-1/TRBV3-2	TRBJ2-1
CASTGTLQETQYF	TRBV5-1	TRBJ2-5
CASSETRGGYTF	TRBV10-2	TRBJ1-2
CASRADRGYTEAFF	TRBV6-5	TRBJ1-1
CASSFTGRDTIYF	TRBV5-1	TRBJ1-3
CASSLPVNTGATMGYTF	TRBV28	TRBJ1-2
CASSFQGGETQYF	TRBV7-3	TRBJ2-5
CASSPAAGGPYEQYF	TRBV6-5	TRBJ2-7
CASSLEGLPGDNEQFF	TRBV7-9	TRBJ2-1
CASSQLGGSYNEQFF	TRBV3-1/TRBV3-2	TRBJ2-1
CASSPLQGAGGNTIYF	TRBV5-6	TRBJ1-3
CASSEGGTKVNTEAFF	TRBV2	TRBJ1-1
CASTGFETQYF	TRBV6-5	TRBJ2-5
CASSEGTPPPQHF	TRBV6-1	TRBJ1-5
CASSQGGPLNTEAFF	TRBV13	TRBJ1-1
CASSIGGRDRSHF	TRBV19	TRBJ1-5
CAWSPTSGLEQYF	TRBV30	TRBJ2-7
CASRTDPGGTEAFF	TRBV5-1	TRBJ1-1
CASSLGSSGNNEQFF	TRBV7-3	TRBJ2-1
CASSGGRPEAFF	TRBV2	TRBJ1-1
CASSRARAYNEQFF	TRBV19	TRBJ2-1
CASSRGGQGGNTIYF	TRBV6-5	TRBJ1-3
CASSQPFREKLFF	TRBV19	TRBJ1-4
CASKTQAVSYNEQFF	TRBV6-5	TRBJ2-1
CASSTGTQAANEKLFF	TRBV18	TRBJ1-4
CASRNPGQGASGSPLHF	TRBV2	TRBJ1-6
CASSPQGDTEAFF	TRBV7-9	TRBJ1-1
CASSWLAGVGDTGELFF	TRBV7-2	TRBJ2-2
CASSPRTAENTEAFF	TRBV5-1	TRBJ1-1
CASSGDDGWANEKLFF	TRBV7-9	TRBJ1-4
CASRIRDTSNYGYTF	TRBV19	TRBJ1-2
CASSPRDGTQETQYF	TRBV18	TRBJ2-5
CASSLGTSVYEQYF	TRBV5-1	TRBJ2-7
CASSFGSGNTIYF	TRBV12-3/TRBV12-4	TRBJ1-3